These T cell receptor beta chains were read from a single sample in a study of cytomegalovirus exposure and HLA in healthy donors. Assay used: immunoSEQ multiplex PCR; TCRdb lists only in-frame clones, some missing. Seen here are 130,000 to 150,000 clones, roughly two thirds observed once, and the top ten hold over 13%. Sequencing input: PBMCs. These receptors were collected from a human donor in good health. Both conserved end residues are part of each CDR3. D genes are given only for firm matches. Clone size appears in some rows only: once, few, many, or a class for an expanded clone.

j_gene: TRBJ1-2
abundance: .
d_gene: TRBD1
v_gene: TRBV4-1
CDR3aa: CASGDRANYGYTF
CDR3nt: TGCGCCAGCGGCGACAGGGCTAACTATGGCTACACCTTC

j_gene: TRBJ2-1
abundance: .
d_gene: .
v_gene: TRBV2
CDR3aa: CASSEGGYASNNEQFF
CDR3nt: TGTGCCAGCAGTGAAGGCGGCTACGCCTCCAACAATGAGCAGTTCTTC

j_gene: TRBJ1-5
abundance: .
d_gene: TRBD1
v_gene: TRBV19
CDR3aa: CASSPGQGISQPQHF
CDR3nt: TGTGCCAGTAGCCCGGGACAGGGTATTAGTCAGCCCCAGCATTTT

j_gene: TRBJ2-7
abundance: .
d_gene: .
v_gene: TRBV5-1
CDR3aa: CASSVKYEQYF
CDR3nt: TGCGCCAGCAGCGTAAAATACGAGCAGTACTTC

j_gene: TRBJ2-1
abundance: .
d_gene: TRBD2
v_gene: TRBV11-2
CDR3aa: CASSFGRGGPYNEQFF
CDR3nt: TGTGCCAGCAGCTTCGGGCGGGGGGGCCCCTACAATGAGCAGTTCTTC

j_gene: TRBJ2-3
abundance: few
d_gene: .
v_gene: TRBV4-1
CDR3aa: CASSPELPDAQYF
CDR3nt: TGCGCCAGCAGCCCAGAGCTCCCAGATGCGCAGTATTTT

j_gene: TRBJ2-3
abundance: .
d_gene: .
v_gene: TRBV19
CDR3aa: CVTQGHTDTQYF
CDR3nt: TGTGTCACCCAGGGACACACAGATACGCAGTATTTT

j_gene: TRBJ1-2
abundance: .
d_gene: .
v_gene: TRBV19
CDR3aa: CASGKVTANYGYTF
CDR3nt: TGTGCCAGTGGAAAGGTGACAGCTAACTATGGCTACACCTTC

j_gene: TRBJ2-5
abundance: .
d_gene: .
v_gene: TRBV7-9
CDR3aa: CSSSLGRGQETQYF
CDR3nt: TGTTCCAGCAGCTTAGGCCGGGGACAAGAGACCCAGTACTTC

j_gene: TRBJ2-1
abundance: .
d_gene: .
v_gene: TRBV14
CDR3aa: CASSSGTRYNEQFF
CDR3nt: TGTGCCAGCAGCTCCGGGACTCGGTACAATGAGCAGTTCTTC

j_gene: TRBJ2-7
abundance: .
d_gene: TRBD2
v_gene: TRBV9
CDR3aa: CASSVEGLANEQYF
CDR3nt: TGTGCCAGCAGCGTAGAGGGACTAGCAAACGAGCAGTACTTC

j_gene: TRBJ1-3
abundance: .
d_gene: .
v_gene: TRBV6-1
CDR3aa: CASSGPGNTIYF
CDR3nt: TGTGCCAGCAGTGGGCCTGGAAACACCATATATTTT

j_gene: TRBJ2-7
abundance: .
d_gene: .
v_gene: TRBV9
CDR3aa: CASSSSYGSSYEQYF
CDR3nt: TGTGCCAGCAGTTCGTCCTACGGGAGCTCCTACGAGCAGTACTTC

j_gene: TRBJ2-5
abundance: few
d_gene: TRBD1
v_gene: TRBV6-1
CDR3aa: CASSEAGRTGFEQETQYF
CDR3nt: TGTGCCAGCAGTGAAGCGGGGAGGACAGGGTTTGAACAAGAGACCCAGTACTTC

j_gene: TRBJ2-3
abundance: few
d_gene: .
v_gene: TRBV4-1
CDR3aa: CASSQDGRQGIDTQYF
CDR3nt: TGCGCCAGCAGCCAAGATGGGCGGCAGGGGATAGATACGCAGTATTTT

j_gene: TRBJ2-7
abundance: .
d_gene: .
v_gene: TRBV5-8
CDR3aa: CASSLVGLRDGRYEQYF
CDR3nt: TGTGCCAGCAGCTTGGTGGGACTCCGGGACGGACGTTACGAGCAGTACTTC

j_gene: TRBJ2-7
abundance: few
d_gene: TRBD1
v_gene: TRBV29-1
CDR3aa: CSAAQGAGSYEQYF
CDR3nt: TGCAGCGCGGCACAGGGGGCAGGTTCCTACGAGCAGTACTTC

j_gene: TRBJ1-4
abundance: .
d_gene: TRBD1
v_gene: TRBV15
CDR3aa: CATSRGIRGRKDEKLFF
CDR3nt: TGTGCCACCAGCAGAGGGATAAGGGGGCGAAAAGATGAAAAACTGTTTTTT

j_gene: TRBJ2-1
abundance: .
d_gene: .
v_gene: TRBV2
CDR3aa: CASSYWTVSYNEQFF
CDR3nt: TGTGCCAGCAGCTATTGGACAGTTTCCTACAATGAGCAGTTCTTC